This is a list of T cell receptor beta chains from one sample in a study of blood T cell repertoires in COVID-19. Profiled with immunoSEQ multiplex PCR; TCRdb holds only in-frame clones, not every one. Here the sample spans roughly 50,000 clones, around 90% being singletons. The material sequenced was peripheral blood. Receptors originate from a man in his forties or fifties with active COVID-19. CDR3s include the opening cysteine and the closing phenylalanine or tryptophan. A D gene is named only where the DNA matches it firmly. Some rows have no size entry. The others give once, few or many, or a class for an expanded clone.

V gene,J gene,clone size,D gene,CDR3 protein,CDR3 DNA
TRBV28,TRBJ1-6,-,TRBD1,CASSADRGYNSPLHF,TGTGCCAGCAGTGCCGACAGGGGTTACAATTCACCCCTCCACTTT
TRBV7-9,TRBJ1-6,-,-,CASSPTGVGNSPLHF,TGTGCCAGCAGCCCGACAGGCGTGGGTAATTCACCCCTCCACTTT
TRBV29-1,TRBJ1-1,-,-,CSVADILNTEAFF,TGCAGCGTTGCGGACATACTGAACACTGAAGCTTTCTTT
TRBV28,TRBJ2-7,-,-,CASSRLTYYEQYF,TGTGCCAGCAGTCGACTAACCTACTACGAGCAGTACTTC
TRBV20-1,TRBJ2-1,-,TRBD1,CSASAPLTGFISYNEQFF,TGCAGTGCTAGTGCCCCTTTGACAGGGTTTATTTCTTACAATGAGCAGTTCTTC
TRBV5-1,TRBJ2-5,-,-,CASSLLEGGGRGGQETQYF,TGCGCCAGCAGCCTTCTCGAGGGTGGGGGCCGCGGGGGCCAAGAGACCCAGTACTTC
TRBV5-1,TRBJ1-1,-,-,CASKTGPDTEAFF,TGCGCCAGCAAGACAGGCCCAGACACTGAAGCTTTCTTT
TRBV18,TRBJ2-7,once,TRBD1,CASLDRDSYEQYF,TGTGCCAGCTTAGACAGGGACTCCTACGAGCAGTACTTC
TRBV10-2,TRBJ2-7,-,-,CASRGGGLGEQYF,TGCGCCAGCAGGGGAGGGGGATTGGGCGAGCAGTACTTC
TRBV3-1/TRBV3-2,TRBJ1-2,-,-,CASTITGSGHTF,TGTGCCAGCACCATAACAGGTTCCGGCCACACCTTC
TRBV27,TRBJ1-2,-,TRBD1,CASSRDRSYGYTF,TGTGCCAGCAGTCGGGACAGAAGCTATGGCTACACCTTC
TRBV4-1,TRBJ2-2,-,TRBD1,CASSQERTGVTGELFF,TGCGCCAGCAGCCAAGAACGGACAGGGGTTACCGGGGAGCTGTTTTTT
TRBV7-2,TRBJ2-1,-,TRBD2,CASSSERDFHNEQFF,TGTGCCAGCAGTTCGGAGCGGGACTTTCACAATGAGCAGTTCTTC
TRBV30,TRBJ2-1,-,TRBD1,CAWSGSPEFLQGDRGLGNEQFF,TGTGCCTGGAGTGGATCTCCGGAGTTTTTACAAGGAGACAGGGGGCTAGGTAATGAGCAGTTCTTC
TRBV18,TRBJ2-3,-,TRBD2,CASARGGGSIGDTQYF,TGTGCCAGCGCAAGGGGTGGCGGGAGTATTGGCGATACGCAGTATTTT
TRBV29-1,TRBJ2-7,-,-,CSVEEEGAPSSNSYEQYF,TGCAGCGTTGAAGAGGAGGGGGCCCCTAGCTCAAACTCCTACGAGCAGTACTTC
TRBV10-3,TRBJ2-1,once,TRBD1,CAISELTGNEQFF,TGTGCCATCAGTGAGTTGACAGGGAATGAGCAGTTCTTC
TRBV5-1,TRBJ2-5,once,TRBD2,CASSLSGGETQYF,TGCGCCAGCAGCTTGAGCGGGGGGGAGACCCAGTACTTC
TRBV15,TRBJ1-5,once,TRBD1,CATSPWTGSGQPQHF,TGTGCCACCAGCCCCTGGACAGGGAGCGGGCAGCCCCAGCATTTT
TRBV7-2,TRBJ1-4,-,TRBD1,CASRLRQGGEKLFF,TGTGCCAGCAGACTAAGACAGGGCGGCGAAAAACTGTTTTTT
TRBV27,TRBJ1-2,-,-,CASSFGRSYGYTF,TGTGCCAGCAGTTTCGGCCGGAGCTATGGCTACACCTTC
TRBV5-5,TRBJ1-2,-,-,CASSLTQFSVYTF,TGTGCCAGCAGCTTGACACAGTTCTCTGTTTACACCTTC
TRBV19,TRBJ1-4,-,-,CASSIQQGTTNEKLFF,TGTGCCAGTAGTATACAGCAGGGGACAACTAATGAAAAACTGTTTTTT
TRBV9,TRBJ2-7,-,-,CASSVGAGVFYEQYF,TGTGCCAGCAGCGTAGGGGCAGGGGTCTTCTACGAGCAGTACTTC
TRBV6-2/TRBV6-3,TRBJ1-5,-,TRBD1,CASSIRDRGQPQHF,TGTGCCAGCAGCATCCGGGACAGGGGTCAGCCCCAGCATTTT
TRBV14,TRBJ1-4,-,TRBD1,CASSQAPGTVLFF,TGTGCCAGCAGCCAAGCCCCCGGGACAGTGCTGTTTTTT
TRBV3-1/TRBV3-2,TRBJ1-2,-,-,CASSQGTGNGYTF,TGTGCCAGCAGCCAAGGAACCGGTAATGGCTACACCTTC
TRBV4-3,TRBJ2-2,-,-,CASSQNLLNTGELFF,TGCGCCAGCAGCCAAAACTTACTGAACACCGGGGAGCTGTTTTTT
TRBV2,TRBJ1-2,-,TRBD1,CASSVTGGGNYGYTF,TGTGCCAGCAGTGTCACAGGGGGCGGTAACTATGGCTACACCTTC
TRBV6-5,TRBJ2-7,-,-,CASSYAGNEQYF,TGTGCCAGCAGTTACGCAGGGAACGAGCAGTACTTC
TRBV4-3,TRBJ1-2,-,TRBD1,CASSQDMGTGANYGYTF,TGCGCCAGCAGCCAAGATATGGGGACAGGAGCTAACTATGGCTACACCTTC
TRBV14,TRBJ1-2,-,TRBD1,CASSQEQGGRGYTF,TGTGCCAGCAGCCAAGAACAAGGGGGCAGGGGCTACACCTTC
TRBV7-9,TRBJ1-6,few,-,CASSLDLQTLHF,TGTGCCAGCAGCTTAGATTTACAGACCCTCCACTTT
TRBV3-1/TRBV3-2,TRBJ2-1,once,-,CASSQDTSSYNEQFF,TGTGCCAGCAGCCAAGACACGAGCTCCTACAATGAGCAGTTCTTC
TRBV23-1,TRBJ2-3,-,TRBD1,CASGTADTQYF,TGCGCCAGTGGGACAGCAGATACGCAGTATTTT
TRBV7-9,TRBJ1-3,-,TRBD1,CASSLAPGQGALGNTIYF,TGTGCCAGCAGCTTGGCTCCGGGACAGGGGGCGCTTGGAAACACCATATATTTT
TRBV30,TRBJ1-6,-,-,CAWSLGRQPYNSPLHF,TGTGCCTGGAGCCTAGGTAGACAGCCTTATAATTCACCCCTCCACTTT
TRBV7-9,TRBJ2-1,-,-,CASSLQPDEQFF,TGTGCCAGCAGCCTACAGCCGGATGAGCAGTTCTTC
TRBV18,TRBJ2-2,-,-,CASSPLRTGELFF,TGTGCCAGCTCACCACTCCGGACCGGGGAGCTGTTTTTT
TRBV10-2,TRBJ1-1,-,-,CASSVLSAEAFF,TGCGCCAGCAGTGTCCTCAGCGCTGAAGCTTTCTTT
TRBV5-3,TRBJ1-4,once,-,CVERSEKLFF,TGTGTCGAAAGGAGCGAAAAACTGTTTTTT
TRBV15,TRBJ2-7,-,TRBD1,CATSLGTGSYEQYF,TGTGCCACCAGCCTGGGGACAGGCTCCTACGAGCAGTACTTC
TRBV2,TRBJ2-3,-,-,CASSIPGGTDTQYF,TGTGCCAGCTCTATCCCAGGGGGCACAGATACGCAGTATTTT
TRBV11-2,TRBJ2-7,-,-,CASSHLDISYEQYF,TGTGCCAGCAGCCATCTCGACATTTCCTACGAGCAGTACTTC
TRBV5-4,TRBJ2-2,few,TRBD2,CASSSTRTSGSSFTGELFF,TGTGCCAGCAGCTCGACCCGGACTAGCGGGAGCTCCTTTACCGGGGAGCTGTTTTTT
TRBV3-1/TRBV3-2,TRBJ2-7,once,-,CASSQDRGAVNEQYF,TGTGCCAGCAGCCAAGATCGTGGGGCGGTAAACGAGCAGTACTTC
TRBV27,TRBJ1-2,-,TRBD1,CASSLDRRGGYTF,TGTGCCAGCAGTTTGGACAGGAGGGGGGGCTACACCTTC
TRBV11-2,TRBJ2-7,-,-,CASSLRRLPYEQYF,TGTGCCAGCAGCTTAAGGAGACTACCCTACGAGCAGTACTTC
TRBV5-1,TRBJ2-7,-,-,CASSPGDRNYEQYF,TGCGCCAGCAGCCCGGGGGACAGAAATTACGAGCAGTACTTC
TRBV3-1/TRBV3-2,TRBJ2-7,once,TRBD1,CASSQASSRTGGYEQYF,TGTGCCAGCAGCCAAGCCTCCTCGCGGACAGGGGGTTACGAGCAGTACTTC
TRBV11-2,TRBJ2-3,once,TRBD2,CASSLLWGGGDTQYF,TGTGCCAGCAGCTTATTGTGGGGGGGAGGGGATACGCAGTATTTT
TRBV11-1,TRBJ2-3,-,-,CASSFGLTSTDTQYF,TGTGCCAGCAGCTTTGGACTGACTAGCACAGATACGCAGTATTTT
TRBV18,TRBJ1-5,-,-,CASSPESNRDQPQHF,TGTGCCAGCTCCCCGGAGAGCAATCGGGATCAGCCCCAGCATTTT
TRBV19,TRBJ2-7,-,TRBD2,CASSIAAGVSYEQYF,TGTGCCAGTAGTATAGCAGCGGGAGTTTCCTACGAGCAGTACTTC
TRBV27,TRBJ2-5,-,-,CASGRKGGFQETQYF,TGTGCCAGCGGCCGGAAGGGGGGGTTCCAAGAGACCCAGTACTTC